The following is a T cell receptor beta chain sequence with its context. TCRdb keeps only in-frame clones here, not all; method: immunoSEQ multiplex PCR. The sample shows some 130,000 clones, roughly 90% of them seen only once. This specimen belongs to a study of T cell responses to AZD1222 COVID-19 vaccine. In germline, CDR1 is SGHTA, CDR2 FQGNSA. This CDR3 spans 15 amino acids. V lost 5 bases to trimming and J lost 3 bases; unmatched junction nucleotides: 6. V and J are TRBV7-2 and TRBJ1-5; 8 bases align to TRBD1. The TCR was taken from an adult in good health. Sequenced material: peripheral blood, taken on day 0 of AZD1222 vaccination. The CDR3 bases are TGTGCCAGCAGCCCCGACAGGGGCCCCAATCAGCCCCAGCATTTT. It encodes CASSPDRGPNQPQHF.